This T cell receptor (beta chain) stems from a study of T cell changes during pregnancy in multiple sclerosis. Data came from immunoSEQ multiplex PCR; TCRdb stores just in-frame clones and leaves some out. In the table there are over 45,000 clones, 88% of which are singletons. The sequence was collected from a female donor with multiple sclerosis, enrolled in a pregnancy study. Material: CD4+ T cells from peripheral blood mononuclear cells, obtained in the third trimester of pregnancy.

The DNA of the CDR3 is TGTGCCAGCAGTCTATGTACGGGGGACTATTTTTGGCGGGAGACCCAGTACTTC. It encodes CASSLCTGDYFWRETQYF. This rearrangement joins TRBV6-8 to TRBJ2-5, with TRBD2 identical over 7 bases. The J segment lost 5 bases and the V segment lost 5 bases, leaving 20 bases of the junction unmatched. The CDR3 has 18 amino acids. Per the germline V gene, CDR1 is MNHGY and CDR2 is SAAAGT.